This T cell receptor (beta chain) emerged from a study of cytomegalovirus exposure and HLA in healthy donors. Study conclusions and caveats: Other equally common chains were less clonally expanded than HLA-associated TCR beta chains, a later analysis showed. It was reported that the classifier diagnosed cytomegalovirus status with high specificity and sensitivity in both the original and validation cohorts. CMV serostatus stood as the only immune exposure information on hand.

V lost 4 bases and J lost 7; bases outside the gene matches: 6. The length of the CDR3 is 15 residues. Germline CDR1 and CDR2: MRHNA and SNTAGT. The PCR made use of 60 Vbeta and 13 Jbeta primers. Produced via immunoSEQ multiplex PCR; TCRdb's table is partial and in-frame only. The sample records roughly 180,000 clones, about three quarters being singletons. As regards this clone: Its specificity is unknown.

Sequenced input: PBMCs. The chain employs TRBV6-4 and TRBJ2-1; 11 bases fit TRBD2. The receptor's source is a young woman in good health and CMV-seropositive. Written as DNA, the CDR3 is TGTGCCAGCAGTGTGCTAGCGGGAGGTTTGAATGAGCAGTTCTTC. It is translated as CASSVLAGGLNEQFF.